A single sample is the source of the 16 T cell receptor beta chains below, sequenced in a study of blood T cells in healthy people across ages. Next came a second PCR, run for about 6 to 12 cycles, which used a sample-barcoded 5' primer along with a J-beta primer mix. TCRdb analysed the 5' RACE reads with MiXCR anew, one entry per CDR3 protein. Among approximately 800,000 distinct CDR3 sequences listed, 46% were seen once. Source material: blood. The receptors here all came from a man at least 80 years old in good health.

The chain joins TRBV20-1 to TRBJ2-3, with unresolved D. The CDR3 contains 13 residues. The V and J ends lost 7 bases and 2 bases respectively, with 13 bases between them. CDR1 is DFQATT and CDR2 is SNEGSKA in the germline V gene (reference sequence). CDR3 sequence: CSVPPESTDTQYF. In DNA form, the CDR3 reads TGCAGTGTCCCGCCTGAGTCCACAGATACGCAGTATTTT.

This chain joins TRBV7-9 and TRBJ1-5; 7 bases map to TRBD1. Germline values: CDR1 SEHNR, CDR2 FQNEAQ (reference sequence). Unmatched junction bases numbered 12, after V lost 5 bases and J lost 5 bases. The CDR3 consists of 16 residues. The CDR3 coding sequence is TGTGCCAGCAGCACAACAAGACAGGGTCTCGATCAGCCCCAGCATTTT. Its protein is CASSTTRQGLDQPQHF.

This clonotype was counted between two and nine times. The chain carries TRBV12-3 or TRBV12-4 and TRBJ2-7; TRBD1 agrees at 8 bases. After removal of 6 bases from V and 4 bases from J, the junction contained 8 bases not matched to a gene. The CDR3 contains 14 residues. CDR3 protein: CASRRTGTEYEQYF. The DNA of the CDR3 is TGTGCCAGCAGACGGACAGGGACGGAATACGAGCAGTACTTC.

This clonotype occurred once. It may be a read error: a sequence one base away is much more abundant. V gene TRBV29-1 combines with J gene TRBJ2-7; D gene uncertain. The DNA end favors TRBJ2-5, so the J call may be wrong. The CDR3 consists of 13 residues. Germline V gene sequence: CDR1 SQVTM, CDR2 ANQGSEA. CDR3 DNA: TGCAGCGATACCTGCGACGGGCCAGAGACCCAGTACTTC. Protein: CSDTCDGPETQYF.

In this sample, this clonotype turned up a few times. J is TRBJ2-4 and V is TRBV25-1; maybe TRBD1 (6 bases). The ends were cut back, 7 bases at V and 4 bases at J, with 11 bases in the middle. The CDR3 is made up of 13 amino acids. Germline CDR1 MGHDK, CDR2 SYGVNS. The CDR3 nucleotides are TGTGCCAGCACTTTAGGGACAAAAAACATTCAGTACTTC. Encoded protein: CASTLGTKNIQYF.

The rearrangement joins TRBV4-2 to TRBJ1-4; no reliable D call. The germline V and J ends were trimmed by 0 bases and 8 bases, with 10 bases remaining between them. The germline CDR1 and CDR2 sequences are LGHNA and YNFKEQ. CDR3 length equals 14 residues. CDR3 loop: CASSQDGRIEKLFF. CDR3 nucleotides: TGTGCCAGCAGCCAAGATGGGCGCATAGAAAAACTGTTTTTT.

The chain joins TRBV2 to TRBJ2-3, with 12 bases that match TRBD2. Germline V CDR1 and CDR2: SNHLY, FYNNEI. This CDR3 is 18 amino acids long. V was pared by 5 bases and J by 2 bases, with 11 bases of the junction left unmatched. DNA of the CDR3: TGTGCCAGCAGTAAACTATCTCTAGCGGGGGGGCACACAGATACGCAGTATTTT. It translates to CASSKLSLAGGHTDTQYF.

The chain recombines TRBV10-3 with TRBJ1-1; possibly TRBD1 for D (6 bases). The CDR3 runs 14 residues. Germline CDR1 and CDR2: ENHRY and SYGVKD. Trimming stripped 6 bases from V and 1 base from J, with 12 bases between. CDR3 region: CAIRGGRENTEAFF. The CDR3 nucleotides are TGTGCCATCAGGGGGGGCAGAGAGAACACTGAAGCTTTCTTT.

This clonotype was detected a few times. The chain combines TRBV5-1 with TRBJ2-4; a possible D gene is TRBD2 (7 bases). CDR3 length equals 16 residues. With 3 bases removed from V and 3 bases from J, the gap between germline ends came to 16 bases. CDR1 is SGHRS, CDR2 YFSETQ, per germline. The CDR3 here is CASSSGAGEGKNIQYF. The CDR3 bases are TGCGCCAGCAGCTCCGGGGCAGGGGAGGGCAAAAACATTCAGTACTTC.

Details on this clonotype: This sequence may be a read error, since a much larger clone differs from it by one base. The rearrangement links TRBV29-1 to TRBJ2-1, with 10 bases that match TRBD1. The end of the DNA is better explained by TRBJ2-7, so the J call may be wrong. CDR3 size: 15 residues. CDR1 and CDR2 from the germline V gene are SQVTM and ANQGSEA. CDR3 sequence (DNA): TGCAGCGTTGGAGACAGGGGGCTTGACTACAATGAGCAGTACTTC. It encodes CSVGDRGLDYNEQYF.

The sample holds a few counts of this clonotype. This clone may be a read error of a much larger clone one base away. V gene TRBV27 combines with J gene TRBJ2-7; weak D call: TRBD1 (5 bases). CDR1 MNHEY and CDR2 SMNVEV come from the germline V gene (reference sequence). The V end lost 5 bases, the J end lost 7 bases, and 12 bases lay between the germline ends. CDR3 length: 12 amino acids. In DNA, the CDR3 is TGTGCCAGCAGTGACGACAGCCGTGAGCAGTACTTC. It encodes CASSDDSREQYF.

This clonotype was counted a single time. The chain combines TRBV10-3 with TRBJ2-1; D assignment may be TRBD1 or TRBD2 (5 bases each). Germline values: CDR1 ENHRY, CDR2 SYGVKD. Trimming took off 6 bases at V and 5 bases at J, with 8 bases between the two ends. The CDR3 has 12 residues. The DNA of the CDR3 is TGTGCCATCAGGGGGACCGACAATGAGCAGTTCTTC. As protein: CAIRGTDNEQFF.

The chain recombines TRBV4-1 with TRBJ2-4, with TRBD2 matching over 10 bases. The CDR3 is made up of 17 amino acids. CDR1 and CDR2 (germline): MGHRA, YSYEKL. J gave up 1 base and V 0 bases, and 3 bases lay outside the gene matches. CDR3 region: CASSQDRSGGAKNIQYF. The CDR3 DNA sequence: TGCGCCAGCAGCCAAGATCGTAGCGGGGGGGCCAAAAACATTCAGTACTTC.

This clonotype was observed many times. At one boundary the junction diverges from the germline segment, which might be a read error. The V call is TRBV12-3 or TRBV12-4, the J call TRBJ2-3, with D tentatively TRBD2 (7 bases). The CDR3 is 14 amino acids. CDR3 residues: CASSLGGGADAQYF. The CDR3 DNA sequence: TGTGCCAGCAGTTTGGGGGGGGGCGCAGATGCGCAGTATTTT.

The CDR3 protein is CATSERDLRYNEQYF. CDR3 DNA: TGTGCCACCAGTGAACGGGACCTCAGGTACAATGAGCAGTACTTC. The chain has TRBV24-1 and TRBJ2-5, with D possibly being TRBD1 or TRBD2 (5 bases each). The CDR3 length is 15 residues. Trimming pared 4 bases from V and 11 bases from J, leaving 22 bases between. Germline V gives CDR1 KGHDR, CDR2 SFDVKD.

This clonotype appeared a single time. CDR3 sequence reads: CASSVGTGGDSPLHF. CDR3 coding DNA: TGTGCCAGCAGCGTCGGGACAGGGGGCGATTCACCCCTCCACTTT. This chain joins TRBV7-3 and TRBJ1-6; 12 positions agree with TRBD1. Trimming at V came to 5 bases and at J to 8 bases, leaving 4 bases not matched to a gene. Per germline, CDR1 SGHTA and CDR2 FQGTGA. CDR3 length: 15 amino acids.